This T cell receptor (beta chain) was identified in a study of blood T cell repertoires in COVID-19. Whole-study context: COVID-19 samples collected from the United States, Italy and Spain covered acute and convalescent phases.

Clones were sequenced by immunoSEQ multiplex PCR, and TCRdb holds only the in-frame ones, with some missing. This table holds about 270,000 clones, around nine tenths found once. The CDR3 runs 15 residues. J gave up 2 bases and V 4 bases, and 5 bases lay outside the gene matches. The V gene's germline CDR1 is SGHTA and CDR2 FQGNSA. The clonotype comes from a man in his forties or fifties with active or convalescent COVID-19. The J gene is TRBJ2-1, the V gene TRBV7-2; 7 bases line up with TRBD2. The material sequenced was peripheral blood. The CDR3 loop reads CASSSWGGAYNEQFF. The CDR3 nucleotides are TGTGCCAGCAGCTCCTGGGGGGGGGCCTACAATGAGCAGTTCTTC.